The 28 T cell receptor beta chains below all came from one sample that was sequenced in a study of beta chain features in type 1 diabetes. Whole-study findings and limits: TCRB CDR3s from Type 1 diabetes patients were moderately but significantly shorter in all four CD4+ subsets.

These receptors' targets are unknown. The entirety of the isolated RNA underwent reverse transcription, so expressed TCRB transcripts were sequenced. Data came from immunoSEQ multiplex PCR; TCRdb stores just in-frame clones and leaves some out. Of approximately 730,000 clones listed, 13% are singletons. Input material: naive CD4+ T cells from blood. The receptors here all came from a man aged 18 to 29 with type 1 diabetes.

The chain employs TRBV7-9 and TRBJ2-7; the D gene is possibly TRBD2 (6 bases). Trimming took 8 bases from V and 6 from J, leaving 23 bases between them. The CDR3 loop spans 15 amino acids. The germline V gene has CDR1 SEHNR and CDR2 FQNEAQ (reference sequence). CDR3 protein: CASASVGGLGGEQYF. The CDR3 DNA follows: TGTGCCAGCGCCTCCGTTGGGGGGTTAGGAGGCGAGCAGTACTTC.

This clone was observed a handful of times. The J gene is TRBJ1-5, the V gene TRBV16; D is perhaps TRBD1 (6 bases). Germline V gives CDR1 KGHSY, CDR2 FQNENV. The CDR3 extends over 15 amino acids. V was pared by 4 bases and J by 6 bases, with 16 bases between. The CDR3 loop reads CASSPGAGGGQPQHF. As DNA, the CDR3 is TGTGCCAGCAGCCCAGGGGCGGGGGGCGGTCAGCCCCAGCATTTT.

The chain recombines TRBV7-9 with TRBJ1-2; weak D call: TRBD1 (5 bases). The CDR3 contains 13 residues. Trimming left V 3 bases short and J 8 bases short, with 13 bases between. The germline V gene encodes CDR1 SEHNR and CDR2 FQNEAQ (reference sequence). In nucleotides, the CDR3 is TGTGCCAGCAGCTTGACAGAAGGGAACGGCTACACCTTC. Protein sequence: CASSLTEGNGYTF.

The chain recombines TRBV27 with TRBJ2-1, with TRBD2 matching over 9 bases. This CDR3 contains 16 residues. Germline V gene lookup returns CDR1 MNHEY and CDR2 SMNVEV (reference sequence). After removal of 10 bases from V and 7 bases from J, the junction contained 17 bases not matched to a gene. The CDR3 spells CATRGLAGGRPNEQFF. Here the CDR3 DNA reads TGTGCCACCAGGGGTTTGGCGGGGGGGCGACCTAATGAGCAGTTCTTC.

This chain uses TRBV6-1 with TRBJ1-5; D not certain. CDR3 length: 12 amino acids. Germline CDR1 is MNHNS and CDR2 is SASEGT. The germline V and J ends were trimmed by 1 base and 4 bases, with 2 bases remaining between them. The DNA of the CDR3 is TGTGCCAGCAGTGAAGTAAATCAGCCCCAGCATTTT. Amino acids: CASSEVNQPQHF.

The chain employs TRBV5-1 and TRBJ2-6; 10 nucleotides match TRBD1. CDR1 is SGHRS, CDR2 YFSETQ, per germline. The ends lost 4 bases at V and 0 bases at J; junction bases unmatched: 4. The CDR3 runs 17 residues. The CDR3 loop is CASSRGQGHSGANVLTF. CDR3 bases: TGCGCCAGCAGCCGGGGACAGGGGCACTCTGGGGCCAACGTCCTGACTTTC.

The chain couples TRBV30 to TRBJ2-7; D may be TRBD2 (5 bases). This CDR3 region has 14 residues. The germline gives CDR1 GTSNPN, CDR2 SVGIG (reference sequence). V was trimmed by 0 bases and J by 4 bases, leaving 13 bases between them. CDR3 DNA sequence: TGTGCCTGGAGTGTGGGAAATACTAGGTACGAGCAGTACTTC. Translated: CAWSVGNTRYEQYF. The entire variable domain, with the rest obtained from reference TRBV30 and TRBJ2-7, is as follows: SQTIHQWPATLVQPVGSPLSLECTVEGTSNPNLYWYRQAAGRGLQLLFYSVGIGQISSEVPQNLSASRPQDRQFILSSKKLLLSDSGFYLCAWSVGNTRYEQYFGPGTRLTVT.

The genes are TRBV7-9 and TRBJ1-2; tentative D call: TRBD1 (5 bases). V was pared by 8 bases and J by 2 bases, with 9 bases between. The CDR3 extends over 12 amino acids. CDR1 SEHNR and CDR2 FQNEAQ come from the germline V gene (reference sequence). Here the CDR3 reads CASGDGNYGYTF. The CDR3 DNA is TGTGCCAGCGGGGACGGGAACTATGGCTACACCTTC.

The CDR3 bases are TGCAGTGCTAGGTGGACAGATACGCAGTATTTT. Translated: CSARWTDTQYF. The rearrangement links TRBV20-1 to TRBJ2-3, with D unresolved. The CDR3 runs to 11 residues. V was trimmed by 3 bases and J by 3 bases, leaving 4 bases between them. Germline loops: CDR1 DFQATT, CDR2 SNEGSKA (reference sequence).

The rearrangement links TRBV5-1 to TRBJ1-4; 8 nucleotides agree with TRBD1. This CDR3 comprises 15 residues. V lost 4 bases, J lost 8 bases, and 10 bases stayed unmatched. CDR1 is SGHRS, CDR2 YFSETQ, per germline. The CDR3 here is CASSEMTGVGEKLFF. The CDR3 DNA is TGCGCCAGCAGCGAGATGACAGGGGTCGGAGAAAAACTGTTTTTT.

A few counts support this clone. The V call is TRBV5-1, the J call TRBJ2-1, with TRBD1 matching over 8 bases. Germline V gene sequence: CDR1 SGHRS, CDR2 YFSETQ. CDR3 length equals 15 residues. V shed 4 bases and J 3 bases; nucleotides not matched to a gene: 6. CDR3 in DNA: TGCGCCAGCAGCCCGACAGGGGAATTCTACAATGAGCAGTTCTTC. This encodes CASSPTGEFYNEQFF.

The V gene is TRBV14, the J gene TRBJ1-2, with D possibly being TRBD1 (5 bases). The CDR3 extends over 15 amino acids. Germline-derived CDR1 and CDR2 are SGHDN and FVKESK. Trimming took 3 bases from V and 3 from J, leaving 14 bases between them. As DNA, the CDR3 is TGTGCCAGCAGCCATTGGGGCAGGGCGGACTATGGCTACACCTTC. This translates into CASSHWGRADYGYTF.

This chain uses TRBV11-3 with TRBJ2-1; 9 bases are a match to TRBD1. The CDR3 contains 12 residues. Trimming at V came to 8 bases and at J to 8 bases, leaving 4 bases not matched to a gene. Germline CDR1 reads SGHNT; CDR2 reads YENEEA. The CDR3 nucleotides are TGTGCCAGCTCTAGACAGGGGGATGAGCAGTTCTTC. This translates into CASSRQGDEQFF.

The table lists this clone with a few counts. This sequence joins TRBV25-1 and TRBJ1-1, with 10 bases lining up with TRBD1. After removal of 4 bases from V and 5 bases from J, the junction contained 4 bases not matched to a gene. The CDR3 consists of 14 residues. Germline V gene data show CDR1 as MGHDK and CDR2 as SYGVNS. The CDR3 is CASSAWDRGTEAFF. The CDR3 nucleotides are TGTGCCAGCAGTGCTTGGGACAGGGGAACTGAAGCTTTCTTT.

This clone was seen a few times. J is TRBJ1-2 and V is TRBV5-4; a possible D gene is TRBD1 (5 bases). This CDR3 region has 12 residues. The V end was cut by 4 bases, the J end by 8 bases, with 12 bases between. Germline-derived CDR1 and CDR2 are SGHNT and YYREEE (reference sequence). For the CDR3, the DNA is TGTGCCAGCAGCATCAGGGTGGACGGCTACACCTTC. It codes for CASSIRVDGYTF.

V and J are TRBV30 and TRBJ2-7, with unresolved D. V shed 1 base and J shed 5 bases, with 18 bases lying between them. The CDR3 totals 15 residues. Germline V gene sequence: CDR1 GTSNPN, CDR2 SVGIG (reference sequence). DNA for the CDR3: TGTGCCTGGAGTGGGGCGAAGGGATCGAAGAACGAGCAGTACTTC. Protein product: CAWSGAKGSKNEQYF.

The CDR3 coding sequence is TGTGCCATCCTAGCGGGGGGGCAGGATACGCAGTATTTT. Translating gives CAILAGGQDTQYF. The V and J genes are TRBV10-3 and TRBJ2-3; 12 positions match TRBD2. This CDR3 comprises 13 residues. Losses at the gene ends were 8 bases for V and 6 bases for J; bases not matched to a gene: 3. Germline V gives CDR1 ENHRY, CDR2 SYGVKD.

This clone came up a few times. The chain links TRBV4-1 to TRBJ2-3; 8 nucleotides line up with TRBD2. Germline loops: CDR1 MGHRA, CDR2 YSYEKL. This CDR3 has 17 amino acids. Germline trimming cut 1 base from V and 0 bases from J; bases unmatched to any gene: 6. The CDR3 region has the DNA TGCGCCAGCAGCCAAGGTCATCGGGGGGGTAGCACAGATACGCAGTATTTT. It codes for CASSQGHRGGSTDTQYF.

The CDR3 DNA is TGTGCCAGCTCACCACGGCTCCGAAATGAGCAGTTCTTC. Translated, it gives CASSPRLRNEQFF. The rearrangement joins TRBV18 to TRBJ2-1; the D is unclear. The germline gives CDR1 KGHSH, CDR2 LQKENI. V lost 1 base and J lost 7, with 8 bases in between. The CDR3 spans 13 residues.

J is TRBJ1-4 and V is TRBV6-1; tentatively, D is TRBD1 (5 bases). With 8 bases removed from V and 0 bases from J, the gap between germline ends came to 10 bases. The germline gives CDR1 MNHNS, CDR2 SASEGT. The CDR3 consists of 14 residues. The CDR3 spells CASADSATNEKLFF. The DNA of the CDR3 is TGTGCCAGCGCCGACAGCGCAACTAATGAAAAACTGTTTTTT.

Concerning this clone: Other DNA sequences of this sample code for an identical CDR3. This chain connects TRBV2 to TRBJ1-1; D gene uncertain. Germline V lookup: CDR1 SNHLY, CDR2 FYNNEI. This CDR3 region has 14 residues. Trimming cost V 3 bases and J 4 bases, with 12 bases left between them. The CDR3 spells CASSDLGSGTEAFF. Written as DNA, the CDR3 is TGTGCCAGCAGTGACTTAGGGTCGGGCACTGAAGCTTTCTTT. Looking up the rest from reference TRBV2 and TRBJ1-1 gives the full variable domain: EPEVTQTPSHQVTQMGQEVILRCVPISNHLYFYWYRQILGQKVEFLVSFYNNEISEKSEIFDDQFSVERPDGSNFTLKIRSTKLEDSAMYFCASSDLGSGTEAFFGQGTRLTVV.

This clone was counted only a few times. Other DNA sequences in the same sample also yield this CDR3. This chain connects TRBV5-1 to TRBJ2-7; D is perhaps TRBD1 or TRBD2 (5 bases each). Germline lookup yields CDR1 SGHRS and CDR2 YFSETQ. The CDR3 consists of 13 residues. V was pared by 3 bases and J by 0 bases, with 7 bases between. The CDR3 nucleotides read TGCGCCAGCAGCTCAGGGAGCTCCTACGAGCAGTACTTC. It encodes CASSSGSSYEQYF.

This clone was seen only once. The rearrangement links TRBV18 to TRBJ2-1, with unresolved D. CDR3 size: 17 residues. Germline lookup yields CDR1 KGHSH and CDR2 LQKENI. Deletions cut 0 bases from V and 0 bases from J, with 12 bases between. CDR3 bases: TGTGCCAGCTCACCACCGATACGACAAAGCTCCTACAATGAGCAGTTCTTC. It codes for CASSPPIRQSSYNEQFF.

This chain connects TRBV4-1 to TRBJ2-5; 8 nucleotides line up with TRBD2. This CDR3 comprises 16 residues. J was trimmed by 7 bases and V by 1 base; bases with no gene match: 11. Germline V gene lookup returns CDR1 MGHRA and CDR2 YSYEKL. Written as DNA, the CDR3 is TGCGCCAGCAGCCAAGCTCTAGCGGGCAGGTGGGGGACCCAGTACTTC. It translates to CASSQALAGRWGTQYF.

In its sample, this clone was seen a few times. The same CDR3 is also encoded by other DNA sequences in this sample. This chain joins TRBV30 and TRBJ2-3; 8 nucleotides agree with TRBD2. The CDR3 is 13 amino acids. Germline assignment: CDR1 GTSNPN and CDR2 SVGIG (reference sequence). V lost 3 bases, J lost 1 base, and 0 bases stayed unmatched. The CDR3 DNA is TGTGCCTGGAGAGCGGGGGGCACAGATACGCAGTATTTT. It codes for CAWRAGGTDTQYF. The variable domain in full, with the rest retrieved from reference TRBV30 and TRBJ2-3, is SQTIHQWPATLVQPVGSPLSLECTVEGTSNPNLYWYRQAAGRGLQLLFYSVGIGQISSEVPQNLSASRPQDRQFILSSKKLLLSDSGFYLCAWRAGGTDTQYFGPGTRLTVL.

In this sample, this clone turned up a few times. The chain combines TRBV29-1 with TRBJ1-2, with D hard to call. V was cut by 4 bases and J by 3 bases, with 12 bases left in between. CDR3 length: 13 amino acids. Per germline, CDR1 SQVTM and CDR2 ANQGSEA. This CDR3 reads CSVVTEYYYGYTF. CDR3 DNA: TGCAGCGTTGTAACGGAATACTACTATGGCTACACCTTC.

This chain links TRBV4-1 with TRBJ2-2; no firm D call. CDR1 and CDR2 from the germline V gene are MGHRA and YSYEKL. V lost 1 base and J 8 bases, leaving 11 bases between the germline ends. The CDR3 loop spans 14 amino acids. The CDR3 nucleotides read TGCGCCAGCAGCCAAGCGGCCAGCACGGGGGAGCTGTTTTTT. Translating gives CASSQAASTGELFF.

This clone was recorded a few times. Other DNA sequences within the sample encode an identical CDR3. J is TRBJ2-5 and V is TRBV7-2; D gene unclear. The germline V gene has CDR1 SGHTA and CDR2 FQGNSA. The CDR3 consists of 13 residues. V was cut by 1 base and J by 2 bases, with 5 bases left in between. CDR3 nucleotide sequence: TGTGCCAGCAGCTTAGGGAGACAAGAGACCCAGTACTTC. Its translation: CASSLGRQETQYF.